This is a list of T cell receptor beta chains from one sample in a study of human T cells and chemical hapten exposure. MiXCR, run by TCRdb on the RACE reads, gives a single entry per CDR3 protein. The sample comprises 280,000 or so distinct CDR3 sequences, approximately 7.5% of which are singletons, and 1.2% rests with the top ten. Here the sequenced sample was whole blood, taken in connection with sensitization to the hapten diphenylcyclopropenone (DPC). These receptors were obtained from a man in his late teens or twenties with alopecia areata. Some clones in this sample may be carry-over from other donors' samples. The CDR3 runs from the conserved cysteine through the conserved F or W. The D gene is left open where the match is weak. Clone size is given for some rows only: seen once, a few or many times, or a class if the clone is expanded.

>NA|TRBV5-1|few|TRBJ1-2
TGCGCCAGCAGCTTGCCATCGAGGGGAACCTATGGCTACACCTTC
CASSLPSRGTYGYTF
>NA|TRBV3-1|few|TRBJ1-5
TGTGCCAGCAGCCAAGACTTTAGTGGGAGCAATCAGCCCCAGCATTTT
CASSQDFSGSNQPQHF
>NA|TRBV24-1|NA|TRBJ2-3
TGTGCCACCAGTGACTCTCACTCGGAGGCAGATACGCAGTATTTT
CATSDSHSEADTQYF
>NA|TRBV12-5|NA|TRBJ2-3
TGTGCTAGTGGTCTCCATGGTACGCAGTATTTT
CASGLHGTQYF
>NA|TRBV25-1|few|TRBJ2-3
TGTGCCAGCAGTCCCCTCGGCATAGCGGAGTTACGTGGTACGCAGTATTTT
CASSPLGIAELRGTQYF
>TRBD2|TRBV11-3|many|TRBJ2-3
TGTGCCAGCAGCTTAGGACTAGCGGGGGCGGATACGCAGTATTTT
CASSLGLAGADTQYF
>NA|TRBV7-2|many|TRBJ1-1
TGTGCCAGCAGCCTAGGCCAGGGGCGCCGGACTGAAGCTTTCTTT
CASSLGQGRRTEAFF
>TRBD2|TRBV10-3|NA|TRBJ2-1
TGTGCCATCAGCCCCGCTAGCGGGGGGGCCGGAGGTGAGCAGTTCTTC
CAISPASGGAGGEQFF
>NA|TRBV7-2|few|TRBJ1-1
TGTGCCAGCAGCTTAATTCAGCTGAACACTGAAGCTTTCTTT
CASSLIQLNTEAFF
>NA|TRBV12-3/TRBV12-4|few|TRBJ1-5
TGTGCCAGCAAAAAAGGAGGTCAGCCCCAGCATTTT
CASKKGGQPQHF
>NA|TRBV28|many|TRBJ1-1
TGTGCCAGCAGTGAAGGGGGGACTGAAGCTTTCTTT
CASSEGGTEAFF
>NA|TRBV6-5|NA|TRBJ2-1
TGTGCCAGCAGTGAAGACATCAACAATGAGCAGTTCTTC
CASSEDINNEQFF
>NA|TRBV18|few|TRBJ1-1
TGTGCCAGCTCACCACCGGCGGGTCGGGTTGAAGCTTTCTTT
CASSPPAGRVEAFF
>TRBD1|TRBV5-1|NA|TRBJ1-1
TGCGCCAGCAGCTTGGTTCAGGGGGCCGCTGAAGCTTTCTTT
CASSLVQGAAEAFF
>NA|TRBV5-1|NA|TRBJ2-5
TGCGCCAGCAGCCCGGGATACCTGGGACAAGAGACCCAGTACTTC
CASSPGYLGQETQYF
>NA|TRBV4-1|NA|TRBJ1-3
TGCGCCAGCAGCCAAGAGCCGGACTCTGGAAACACCATATATTTT
CASSQEPDSGNTIYF
>NA|TRBV3-1|NA|TRBJ2-3
TGTGCCAGCAGTAAGGACCCGCGTCTCGCAGATACGCAGTATTTT
CASSKDPRLADTQYF
>NA|TRBV4-2|few|TRBJ2-3
TGTGCCAGCAGCCAAGGATCGAGCACGGCTAGCACAGATACGCAGTATTTT
CASSQGSSTASTDTQYF
>TRBD1|TRBV20-1|many|TRBJ2-2
TGCAGTGCTACGACAGGGGTCTCGTTTTCCCCTAACACCGGGGAGCTGTTTTTT
CSATTGVSFSPNTGELFF
>TRBD1|TRBV7-2|few|TRBJ1-2
TGTGCCAGCAGGACCCTTTACAGGGGCGGGGGCTACACCTTC
CASRTLYRGGGYTF
>TRBD2|TRBV11-1|many|TRBJ2-5
TGTGCCAGCAGCTTAGCTGGCGGGGGGATCCAAGAGACCCAGTACTTC
CASSLAGGGIQETQYF
>TRBD1|TRBV25-1|few|TRBJ2-1
TGTGCCAGCAGTGCAACGACAGGGGCCGGGCAGTTCTTC
CASSATTGAGQFF
>TRBD1|TRBV6-2/TRBV6-3|NA|TRBJ2-7
TGTGCCACCTTGGACAGGGTCCTACCCTACGAGCAGTACTTC
CATLDRVLPYEQYF
>NA|TRBV12-3/TRBV12-4|few|TRBJ2-1
TGTGCCAGCAGTTGGACCGTCCAGACCAATGAGCAGTTCTTC
CASSWTVQTNEQFF
>TRBD2|TRBV4-3|NA|TRBJ2-1
TGCGCCAGCAGCCAAACTAGCGGGGGGTCCTACAATGAGCAGTTCTTC
CASSQTSGGSYNEQFF
>NA|TRBV10-3|few|TRBJ1-1
TGTGCCATCAGAGATACGGCAACCACTGAAGCTTTCTTT
CAIRDTATTEAFF
>NA|TRBV7-2|NA|TRBJ1-5
TGTGCCAGCAGCCGAGGCCCGGATAGCAATCAGCCCCAGCATTTT
CASSRGPDSNQPQHF
>TRBD1|TRBV10-3|many|TRBJ1-5
TGTGCCATCAGTGAAACAGGGGACAATCAGCCCCAGCATTTT
CAISETGDNQPQHF
>NA|TRBV12-3/TRBV12-4|many|TRBJ2-5
TGTGCCAGCACTCCACCTCGCATGAGACAAGAGACCCAGTACTTC
CASTPPRMRQETQYF
>NA|TRBV3-1|few|TRBJ2-3
TGTGCCAGCAGCCAAAGGCCAGGGGGGTCCGATACGCAGTATTTT
CASSQRPGGSDTQYF
>TRBD1|TRBV3-1|few|TRBJ1-2
TGTGCCAGCAGCCAAGAGACAGGGGAGGGCTATGGCTACACCTTC
CASSQETGEGYGYTF
>NA|TRBV9|few|TRBJ2-7
TGTGCCAGCAGCGTAGGCAGGATTCCCTACGAGCAGTACTTC
CASSVGRIPYEQYF
>TRBD1|TRBV27|few|TRBJ1-6
TGTGCCAGCAGTCCTACCCTGGGTAGGGGGCCCTGGAATAATTCACCCCTCCACTTT
CASSPTLGRGPWNNSPLHF
>NA|TRBV7-8|few|TRBJ2-5
TGTGCCAGCAGCTTCCGGGACTCCAAAGAGACCCAGTACTTC
CASSFRDSKETQYF
>TRBD1|TRBV29-1|few|TRBJ2-1
TGCAGCGGTATAGACAGGGGTTCCTACAATGAGCAGTTCTTC
CSGIDRGSYNEQFF
>NA|TRBV13|NA|TRBJ1-3
TGTGCCAGCAGCTCCGTACTCGATCGCAGGGCCAGCTCTGGAAACACCATATATTTT
CASSSVLDRRASSGNTIYF
>NA|TRBV2|NA|TRBJ1-2
TGTGCCAGCAGGCTTGGGACATATGGCTACACCTTC
CASRLGTYGYTF
>NA|TRBV27|few|TRBJ2-1
TGTGCCAGCAGTCCCTTGGGGAGAGGGGACGAGCAGTTCTTC
CASSPLGRGDEQFF
>NA|TRBV24-1|NA|TRBJ2-1
TGTGCCACCAGTGATCGGATAGGGTTGGGTGATGAGCAGTTCTTC
CATSDRIGLGDEQFF
>NA|TRBV27|NA|TRBJ1-1
TGTGCCAGCAGTTTATTAGGGGCACGGGGCAATGAAGCTTTCTTT
CASSLLGARGNEAFF
>TRBD1|TRBV29-1|once|TRBJ2-1
TGCAGCGTTGCGACAGGGAACAATGAGCAGTTCTTC
CSVATGNNEQFF